This T cell receptor beta chain was recovered during a study of blood T cell repertoires in COVID-19. Across the whole study: Specimens from acute and convalescent COVID-19 originated in the United States, Italy and Spain. In each case, the material was cDNA or gDNA derived from T cells, B-cell-depleted T cells, or PBMCs.

Original handling: Reference gene primer amplification yielded estimated nucleated cell counts. Assay used: immunoSEQ multiplex PCR; TCRdb lists only in-frame clones, some missing. The V and J calls and clone size were taken over from that table, and D and trimming were inferred from the DNA. The sample includes roughly 260,000 clones, roughly 90% seen only once; the top ten take 2.1%. Germline lookup yields CDR1 SGHRS and CDR2 YFSETQ. CDR3 length: 16 residues. Trimming at V came to 2 bases and at J to 5 bases, leaving 11 bases not matched to a gene. The chain carries TRBV5-1 and TRBJ1-1; 8 bases align to TRBD1. This receptor was identified in a woman in her thirties or forties who had recovered from COVID-19. The sample consisted of peripheral blood. The CDR3 nucleotides read TGCGCCAGCAGCTTAGTAACAGGGGGATTGGGGACTGAAGCTTTCTTT. Its protein is CASSLVTGGLGTEAFF.